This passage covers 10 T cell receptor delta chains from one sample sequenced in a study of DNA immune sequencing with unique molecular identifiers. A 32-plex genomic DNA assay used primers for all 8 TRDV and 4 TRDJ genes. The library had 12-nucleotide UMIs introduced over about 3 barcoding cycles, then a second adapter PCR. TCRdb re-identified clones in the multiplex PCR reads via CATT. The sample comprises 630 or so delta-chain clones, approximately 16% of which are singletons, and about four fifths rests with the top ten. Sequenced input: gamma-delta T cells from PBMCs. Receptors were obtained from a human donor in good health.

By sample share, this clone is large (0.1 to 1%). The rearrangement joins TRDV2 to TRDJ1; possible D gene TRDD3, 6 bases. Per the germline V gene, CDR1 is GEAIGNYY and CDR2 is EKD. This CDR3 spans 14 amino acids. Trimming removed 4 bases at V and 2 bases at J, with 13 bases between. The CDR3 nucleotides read TGTGCCTGTGATGGGCTGTGGGGGACCGATAAACTCATCTTT. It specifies CACDGLWGTDKLIF.

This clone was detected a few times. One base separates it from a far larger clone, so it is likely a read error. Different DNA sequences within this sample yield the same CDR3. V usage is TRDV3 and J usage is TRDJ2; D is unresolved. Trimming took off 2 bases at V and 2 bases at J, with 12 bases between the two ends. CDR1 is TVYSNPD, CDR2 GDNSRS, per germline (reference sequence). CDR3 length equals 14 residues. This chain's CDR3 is CAFSPPLLTAQLFF. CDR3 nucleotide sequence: TGTGCCTTTTCCCCGCCCCTATTGACAGCACAACTCTTCTTT.

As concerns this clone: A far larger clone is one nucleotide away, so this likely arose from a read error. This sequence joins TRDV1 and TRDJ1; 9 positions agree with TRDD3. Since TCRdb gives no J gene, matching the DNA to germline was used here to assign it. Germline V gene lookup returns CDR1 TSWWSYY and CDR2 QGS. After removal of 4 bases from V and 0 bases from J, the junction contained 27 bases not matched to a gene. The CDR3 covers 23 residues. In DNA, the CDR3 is TGTGCTCTTGGGGGGTCGCGGGGCTTTCGGGGATACGCGGGGACTAAGTACACCGATAAACTCATCTTT. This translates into CALGGSRGFRGYAGTKYTDKLIF.

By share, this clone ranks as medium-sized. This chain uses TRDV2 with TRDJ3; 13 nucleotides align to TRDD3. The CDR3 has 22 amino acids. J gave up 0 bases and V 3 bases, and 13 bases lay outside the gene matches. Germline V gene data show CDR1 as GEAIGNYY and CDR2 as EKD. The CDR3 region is CACDPMKLLGDTHSWDTRQMFF. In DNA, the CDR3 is TGTGCCTGTGACCCTATGAAACTACTGGGGGATACGCACTCCTGGGACACCCGACAGATGTTTTTC.

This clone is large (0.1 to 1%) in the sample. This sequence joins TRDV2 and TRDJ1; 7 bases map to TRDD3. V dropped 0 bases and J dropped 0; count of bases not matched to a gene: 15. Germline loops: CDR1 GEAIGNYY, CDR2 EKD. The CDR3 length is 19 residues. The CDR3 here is CACDTLRRGMPLYTDKLIF. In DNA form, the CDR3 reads TGTGCCTGTGACACCTTGAGGAGGGGGATGCCTTTGTACACCGATAAACTCATCTTT.

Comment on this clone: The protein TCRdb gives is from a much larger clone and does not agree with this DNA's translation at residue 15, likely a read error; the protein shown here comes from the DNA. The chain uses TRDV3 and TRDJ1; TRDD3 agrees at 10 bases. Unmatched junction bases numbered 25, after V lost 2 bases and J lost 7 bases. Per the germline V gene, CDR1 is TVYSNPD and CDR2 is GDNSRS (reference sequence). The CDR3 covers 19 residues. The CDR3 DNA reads TGTGCCTTTTCGGGACCAATGCTCTCTGGGGGATATGCCCTGGTTAAACTCATCTTT. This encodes CAFSGPMLSGGYALVKLIF.

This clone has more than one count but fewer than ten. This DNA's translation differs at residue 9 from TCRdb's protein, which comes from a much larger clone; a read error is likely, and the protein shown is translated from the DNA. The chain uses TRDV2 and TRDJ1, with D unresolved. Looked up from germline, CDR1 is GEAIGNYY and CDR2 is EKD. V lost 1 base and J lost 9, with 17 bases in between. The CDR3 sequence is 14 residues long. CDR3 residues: CACDTVEVKRELIF. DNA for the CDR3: TGTGCCTGTGACACTGTAGAGGTCAAGCGGGAACTCATCTTT.

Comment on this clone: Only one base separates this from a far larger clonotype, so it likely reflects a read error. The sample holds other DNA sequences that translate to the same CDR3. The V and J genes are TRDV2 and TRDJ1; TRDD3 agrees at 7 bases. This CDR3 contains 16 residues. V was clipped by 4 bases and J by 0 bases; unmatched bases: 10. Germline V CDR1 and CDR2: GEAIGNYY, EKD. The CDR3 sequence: CACDGLGGSYTDKLIF. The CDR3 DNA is TGTGCCTGTGATGGCCTGGGGGGCTCATACACCGATAAACTCATCTTT.

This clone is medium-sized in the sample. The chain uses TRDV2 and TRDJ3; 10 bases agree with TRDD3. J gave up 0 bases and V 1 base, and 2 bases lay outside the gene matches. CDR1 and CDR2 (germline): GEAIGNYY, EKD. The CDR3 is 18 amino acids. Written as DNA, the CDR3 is TGTGCCTGTGACACGGTGGGGGATACCTCCTGGGACACCCGACAGATGTTTTTC. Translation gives CACDTVGDTSWDTRQMFF.

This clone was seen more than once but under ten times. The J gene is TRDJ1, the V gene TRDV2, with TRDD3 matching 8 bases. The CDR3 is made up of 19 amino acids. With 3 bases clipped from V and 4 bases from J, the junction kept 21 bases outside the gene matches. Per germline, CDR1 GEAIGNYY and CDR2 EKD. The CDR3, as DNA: TGTGCCTGTGACCAAGTTGTGGGGGATTCTCATGAACCGATCGATAAACTCATCTTT. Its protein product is CACDQVVGDSHEPIDKLIF.